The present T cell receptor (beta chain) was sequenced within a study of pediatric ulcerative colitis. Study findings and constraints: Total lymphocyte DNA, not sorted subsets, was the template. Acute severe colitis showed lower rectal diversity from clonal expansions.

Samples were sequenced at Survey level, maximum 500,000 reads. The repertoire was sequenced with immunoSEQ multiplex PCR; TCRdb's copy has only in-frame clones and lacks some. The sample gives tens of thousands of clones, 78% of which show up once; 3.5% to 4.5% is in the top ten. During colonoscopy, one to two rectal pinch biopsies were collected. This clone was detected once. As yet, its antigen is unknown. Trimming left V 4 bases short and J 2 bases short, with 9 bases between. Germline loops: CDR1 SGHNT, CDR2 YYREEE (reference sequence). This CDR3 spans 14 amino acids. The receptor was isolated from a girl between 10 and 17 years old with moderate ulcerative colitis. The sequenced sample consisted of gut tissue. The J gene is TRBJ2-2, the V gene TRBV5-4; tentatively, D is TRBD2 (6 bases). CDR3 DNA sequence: TGTGCCAGCAGCCCCGGGACTAACACCGGGGAGCTGTTTTTT. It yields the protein CASSPGTNTGELFF. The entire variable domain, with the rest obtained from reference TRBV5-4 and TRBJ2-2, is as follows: ETGVTQSPTHLIKTRGQQVTLRCSSQSGHNTVSWYQQALGQGPQFIFQYYREEENGRGNFPPRFSGLQFPNYSSELNVNALELDDSALYLCASSPGTNTGELFFGEGSRLTVL.